This passage covers 23 T cell receptor beta chains from one sample sequenced in a study of T cells in women clearing cervical HPV infection. Profiled with immunoSEQ multiplex PCR; TCRdb holds only in-frame clones, not every one. This table lists 40,000 or so clones. The source material was blood buffy coat. The receptors derive from a woman aged 18 to 69 with a cervical HPV16 infection that either progressed to CIN3+ or cleared (not recorded which).

A remark on this clone: Sequencing ends 3 residues short of the CDR3 end; the germline J gene provides the rest. This chain joins TRBV7-3 and TRBJ2-5; 9 bases line up with TRBD1. Germline CDR1 and CDR2: SGHTA and FQGTGA. The CDR3 runs to 16 residues. Losses at the gene ends were 3 bases for V and 7 bases for J; bases not matched to a gene: 12. CDR3 sequence reads: CASSFGMVDRGATQYF. The sequenced part of the CDR3 DNA is TGTGCCAGCAGCTTCGGCATGGTGGACAGGGGTGCGACC. Complete variable domain (other parts from reference TRBV7-3 and TRBJ2-5): GAGVSQTPSNKVTEKGKYVELRCDPISGHTALYWYRQSLGQGPEFLIYFQGTGAADDSGLPNDRFFAVRPEGSVSTLKIQRTERGDSAVYLCASSFGMVDRGATQYFGPGTRLLVL.

Concerning this clone itself: The CDR3 end is not reached by the read, which stops 3 residues before it; the germline J gene fills it in. The chain carries TRBV30 and TRBJ1-1; D ambiguous. Germline V gene data show CDR1 as GTSNPN and CDR2 as SVGIG (reference sequence). The CDR3 has 15 amino acids. Trimming cost V 1 base and J 0 bases, with 12 bases left between them. The CDR3 loop reads CAWSDPPGMNTEAFF. Incomplete CDR3 DNA: TGTGCCTGGAGTGACCCCCCAGGAATGAACACTGAA.

On this clone: The read stops 3 residues short of the end of the CDR3; the missing end is completed from the germline J gene. The chain has TRBV28 and TRBJ2-7, with 7 bases that match TRBD1. Trimming at V came to 4 bases and at J to 6 bases, leaving 12 bases not matched to a gene. CDR1 MDHEN and CDR2 SYDVKM come from the germline V gene. This CDR3 contains 15 residues. CDR3 bases read: TGTGCCAGCAGTTCGGGACAGCTACCCGACGGCGAG. This gives the protein CASSSGQLPDGE. The complete CDR3 protein is CASSSGQLPDGEQYF.

Notes on this clone: The CDR3 is cut off 3 residues early in the read; its end comes from the germline J gene. The chain links TRBV9 to TRBJ2-2, with TRBD1 matching over 8 bases. Germline CDR1 SGDLS, CDR2 YYNGEE. The J segment lost 7 bases and the V segment lost 2 bases, leaving 4 bases of the junction unmatched. There are 14 residues in the CDR3. CDR3 residues: CASSVQTGGGELFF. Partial CDR3 DNA: TGTGCCAGCAGCGTTCAAACAGGGGGCGGGGAG. Full variable domain (rest looked up from reference TRBV9 and TRBJ2-2): DSGVTQTPKHLITATGQRVTLRCSPRSGDLSVYWYQQSLDQGLQFLIQYYNGEERAKGNILERFSAQQFPDLHSELNLSSLELGDSALYFCASSVQTGGGELFFGEGSRLTVL.

Concerning this clone itself: The read stops 3 residues short of the end of the CDR3; the missing end is completed from the germline J gene. The rearrangement links TRBV12-3 or TRBV12-4 to TRBJ2-4; D remains ambiguous. The germline V and J ends were trimmed by 3 bases and 5 bases, with 14 bases remaining between them. CDR3 size: 15 residues. Here the CDR3 reads CASSLVQKTQNIQYF. The sequenced CDR3 bases are TGTGCCAGCAGTTTGGTACAGAAGACCCAAAACATT.

To note about this clone: The DNA ends 3 residues before the CDR3 does, and the rest of the CDR3 is filled in from the germline J gene. Other nucleotide sequences in the sample specify the same CDR3. The chain employs TRBV5-1 and TRBJ1-4; TRBD1 matches 7 bases. The V gene's germline CDR1 is SGHRS and CDR2 YFSETQ. V was pared by 5 bases and J by 3 bases, with 4 bases of the junction left unmatched. The CDR3 is 14 residues long. This chain's CDR3 is CASRQGGSNEKLFF. CDR3 DNA, as far as it was read: TGCGCCAGCAGGCAGGGGGGATCTAATGAAAAA.

Points on this clone: The DNA ends 3 residues before the CDR3 does, and the rest of the CDR3 is filled in from the germline J gene. V is TRBV20-1 and J is TRBJ1-4; no firm D call. Germline V lookup: CDR1 DFQATT, CDR2 SNEGSKA (reference sequence). The CDR3 runs 13 residues. V was pared by 5 bases and J by 10 bases, with 17 bases between. CDR3 protein: CSARGVDIGKLFF. The CDR3 DNA, read in part, is TGCAGTGCTCGGGGAGTTGACATCGGAAAA.

As regards this clone: The read terminates 3 residues before the CDR3 end, so the remaining end is supplied by the germline J gene. The chain combines TRBV6-2 or TRBV6-3 with TRBJ1-2; D is uncertain. In germline, CDR1 is MNHEY, CDR2 SVGEGT. The CDR3 consists of 16 residues. The sequenced CDR3 bases are TGTGCCAGCAGTTATGATGATCCGTCAAGCTCCTACGAC. Protein product: CASSYDDPSSSYD. The entire CDR3 sequence reads CASSYDDPSSSYDYTF.

As concerns this clone: The read is 3 residues too short to cover the CDR3 end, so that end is filled in from the germline J gene. The chain carries TRBV7-9 and TRBJ2-5; 7 bases match TRBD1. The CDR3 runs to 15 residues. Germline V CDR1 and CDR2: SEHNR, FQNEAQ (reference sequence). The trim removed 5 bases at V and 1 base at J, leaving 7 bases unmatched. Partial CDR3 DNA: TGTGCCAGCAGCATTCAAGGACAGGCCCAAGAGACC. Its protein is CASSIQGQAQET. The CDR3 in full is CASSIQGQAQETQYF.

Note on this clone: The CDR3 end lies 3 residues beyond the end of the read and is filled in from the germline J gene. The rearrangement uses TRBV7-7 and TRBJ1-4; TRBD1 might be the D (5 bases). Looked up from germline, CDR1 is SSHAT and CDR2 is FNYEAQ (reference sequence). The CDR3 is made up of 15 amino acids. The sequenced part of the CDR3 DNA is TGTGCCAGCAGCTTAGGATTCGGGGGTGTAGAGAAA. This translates into CASSLGFGGVEK. The whole CDR3 sequence reads CASSLGFGGVEKLFF.

A note on this clone: The read comes to an end 3 residues before the CDR3 does, leaving the germline J gene to fill in the end. This chain uses TRBV20-1 with TRBJ2-2; 11 bases agree with TRBD2. V lost 0 bases, J lost 5 bases, and 5 bases stayed unmatched. CDR3 length: 16 amino acids. Germline CDR1 DFQATT, CDR2 SNEGSKA (reference sequence). The CDR3 loop reads CSARELAGVGTGELFF. The sequenced CDR3 bases are TGCAGTGCTAGAGAACTAGCGGGAGTTGGGACCGGGGAG.

Turning to this clone: The read terminates 3 residues ahead of where the CDR3 ends, so the germline J gene completes it. This chain links TRBV19 with TRBJ1-2, with TRBD1 identical over 9 bases. Per germline, CDR1 LNHDA and CDR2 SQIVND (reference sequence). The CDR3 is 15 residues long. CDR3 bases read: TGTGCCAGTAGTATAGTGGGGACAGGGCCCTACGAC. Protein sequence: CASSIVGTGPYD. The entire CDR3 sequence reads CASSIVGTGPYDYTF.

A note on this clone: The sequence runs out 3 residues before the end of the CDR3; the remainder is reconstructed from the germline J gene. V and J are TRBV4-1 and TRBJ2-7; 7 bases fit TRBD1. The CDR3 sequence is 15 residues long. V dropped 2 bases and J dropped 2; count of bases not matched to a gene: 6. Germline CDR1 and CDR2: MGHRA and YSYEKL. Partial CDR3 DNA: TGCGCCAGCAGCCAACTCGCGACAGGGCCCTACGAG. Residues: CASSQLATGPYE. The whole CDR3 reads CASSQLATGPYEQYF.

Concerning this clone: The read comes to an end 3 residues before the CDR3 does, leaving the germline J gene to fill in the end. The V and J genes are TRBV20-1 and TRBJ1-1; D might be TRBD1 (6 bases). The CDR3 has 12 residues. Deletions cut 5 bases from V and 4 bases from J, with 11 bases between. Per germline, CDR1 DFQATT and CDR2 SNEGSKA (reference sequence). CDR3: CSAGSGVTEAFF. The CDR3 bases that were read are TGCAGTGCTGGATCAGGGGTCACTGAA.

As to this clone: From the germline J gene comes the end of the CDR3, since the read stops 3 residues before it. J is TRBJ1-1 and V is TRBV7-2; D might be TRBD1 (5 bases). V was trimmed by 1 base and J by 7 bases, leaving 10 bases between them. CDR3 length: 13 amino acids. Germline V gene data show CDR1 as SGHTA and CDR2 as FQGNSA. CDR3 protein: CASSLGTGREAFF. The DNA read from the CDR3 is TGTGCCAGCAGCTTAGGAACAGGACGTGAA.

The sequenced part of the CDR3 DNA is TGTGCCACCAGCAGTAATGGGGCGAGGGGGGATACG. It codes for CATSSNGARGDT. The entire CDR3 protein is CATSSNGARGDTQYF. The rearrangement links TRBV15 to TRBJ2-3; the D gene is possibly TRBD1 (6 bases). The CDR3 goes on 3 residues after the read ends, and that part is filled in from the germline J gene. The germline gives CDR1 LNHNV, CDR2 YYDKDF (reference sequence). The CDR3 covers 15 residues. Trimming removed 3 bases from V and 6 bases from J, with 16 bases in between.

With respect to this clone: The CDR3 goes on 3 residues after the read ends, and that part is filled in from the germline J gene. V is TRBV19 and J is TRBJ2-5, with a tentative D call TRBD1 (6 bases). Per germline, CDR1 LNHDA and CDR2 SQIVND (reference sequence). There are 13 residues in the CDR3. V dropped 4 bases and J dropped 4 bases, with 10 bases sitting between them. The part of the CDR3 DNA that was read is TGTGCCAGTAGTAGCCAGGGGCGAGAGACC. It yields the protein CASSSQGRET. Given in full, the CDR3 is CASSSQGRETQYF.

Notes on this clone: Read sequence stops 3 residues before the CDR3 end, and the germline J gene provides the missing end. The rearrangement uses TRBV5-1 and TRBJ2-3, with D unclear. CDR1 is SGHRS, CDR2 YFSETQ, per germline. The V end lost 0 bases, the J end lost 4 bases, and 12 bases lay between the germline ends. The CDR3 runs to 15 residues. Here the CDR3 reads CASSLERAWADTQYF. The covered CDR3 bases are TGCGCCAGCAGCTTGGAGCGAGCATGGGCAGATACG.

About this clone: Sequencing ends 3 residues short of the CDR3 end; the germline J gene provides the rest. The chain has TRBV30 and TRBJ2-4, with 9 positions matching TRBD1. Germline V gene data show CDR1 as GTSNPN and CDR2 as SVGIG (reference sequence). CDR3 length: 14 residues. Incomplete CDR3 DNA: TGTGCCTGGAGTGTGGGACAGGGTAATGATGGT. This codes for CAWSVGQGNDG. The full-length CDR3 reads as CAWSVGQGNDGQYF.

About this clone itself: Read sequence stops 3 residues before the CDR3 end, and the germline J gene provides the missing end. The chain recombines TRBV7-9 with TRBJ2-1; 12 nucleotides agree with TRBD2. V gave up 5 bases and J gave up 8 bases; unmatched junction bases: 7. This CDR3 has 15 residues. Germline V gene sequence: CDR1 SEHNR, CDR2 FQNEAQ (reference sequence). CDR3 DNA, as far as it was read: TGTGCCAGCAGCCTTCGGACTAGCGGGAACGATGAG. This sequence encodes CASSLRTSGNDE. Given in full, the CDR3 is CASSLRTSGNDEQFF.

Of note for this clone: The sequence runs out 3 residues before the end of the CDR3; the remainder is reconstructed from the germline J gene. The V call is TRBV29-1, the J call TRBJ1-3, with D hard to call. CDR3 size: 13 residues. Germline V gene lookup returns CDR1 SQVTM and CDR2 ANQGSEA. V was cut by 6 bases and J by 0 bases, with 9 bases left in between. CDR3 DNA, as far as it was read: TGCAGCGTCTTCTTTTCCTCTGGAAACACC. Translating it yields CSVFFSSGNT. The full-length CDR3 reads as CSVFFSSGNTIYF.

The CDR3 here is CASSSLEKETQYF. The DNA read from the CDR3 is TGCGCCAGCAGCTCACTAGAGAAAGAGACC. The J gene is TRBJ2-5, the V gene TRBV5-1, with D tentatively TRBD2 (5 bases). The CDR3 extends 3 residues past the end of the read, so its final part is completed from the germline J gene. Germline V gives CDR1 SGHRS, CDR2 YFSETQ. The V end lost 3 bases, the J end lost 3 bases, and 9 bases lay between the germline ends. The length of the CDR3 is 13 residues.

With regard to this clone: The read comes to an end 3 residues before the CDR3 does, leaving the germline J gene to fill in the end. The genes are TRBV6-2 or TRBV6-3 and TRBJ1-1, with D unclear. Trimming took 4 bases from V and 4 from J, leaving 7 bases between them. CDR3 size: 12 residues. In germline, CDR1 is MNHEY, CDR2 SVGEGT. The DNA read from the CDR3 is TGTGCCAGCAGTTTCGGTAGCACTGAA. Residues: CASSFGSTE. The full CDR3 protein reads CASSFGSTEAFF.